This TCR beta chain appears in the sequencing data of a study of glioma-infiltrating T cells. The V and J ends lost 3 bases and 2 bases respectively, with 13 bases between them. The CDR3 runs 15 residues. From germline, CDR1 is KGHSH and CDR2 LQKENI. TCR alpha and beta CDR3 regions were amplified from RNA using iRepertoire nested multiplex PCR. TCRdb processed the multiplex PCR reads anew with MiXCR; each CDR3 protein has one entry. Of some 180,000 distinct CDR3 sequences in the sample, around 30% were seen once. This receptor was identified in a human donor with low-grade glioma or glioblastoma, undergoing nonglioma brain surgery, or in good health (not recorded which). The rearrangement uses TRBV18 and TRBJ1-1, with D tentatively TRBD1 (5 bases). Sequencing used glioma tissue, nonneoplastic brain tissue, or PBMCs (not recorded which). The CDR3 nucleotides are TGTGCCAGCTCACCTGAGACAGCCCACAACACTGAAGCTTTCTTT. It codes for CASSPETAHNTEAFF.